This T cell receptor beta chain was obtained from a study of blood T cell repertoires in COVID-19. Whole-study context: Sites across the United States, Italy and Spain contributed samples from acute and convalescent COVID-19. From T cells, B-cell-depleted T cells, or PBMCs came the material, which was cDNA or gDNA.

Original processing methods: It was from reference gene primer amplification that nucleated cell counts were estimated. Profiling relied on immunoSEQ multiplex PCR, and the TCRdb table lists in-frame clones only, not all of them. V, J and clone size derive from that table, while D and trimming were established from the DNA sequence. The sample has about 250,000 clones; 81% are singletons. CDR3 length: 11 residues. V lost 7 bases to trimming and J lost 5 bases; unmatched junction nucleotides: 3. Germline lookup yields CDR1 SGHRS and CDR2 YFSETQ. The V call is TRBV5-1, the J call TRBJ2-7; TRBD1 matches at 7 bases. This TCR came from an elderly woman with acute or convalescent COVID-19. Sequencing was done on a sample of peripheral blood. The CDR3 here is CASRTGDEQYF. CDR3 nucleotides: TGCGCCAGCCGGACAGGAGACGAGCAGTACTTC.